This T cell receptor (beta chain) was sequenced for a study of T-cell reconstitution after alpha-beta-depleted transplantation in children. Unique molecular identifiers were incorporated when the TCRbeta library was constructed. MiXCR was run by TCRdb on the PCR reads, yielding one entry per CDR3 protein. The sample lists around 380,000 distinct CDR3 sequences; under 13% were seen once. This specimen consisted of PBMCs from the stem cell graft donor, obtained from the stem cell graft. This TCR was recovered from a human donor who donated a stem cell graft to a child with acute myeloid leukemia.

The CDR3 sequence is CASSSGTHGTATDTQYF. Here the CDR3 DNA reads TGCGCCAGCAGCAGCGGGACACACGGGACTGCCACAGATACGCAGTATTTT. The J gene is TRBJ2-3, the V gene TRBV5-1; perhaps TRBD2 as D (7 bases). The V end lost 4 bases, the J end lost 2 bases, and 20 bases lay between the germline ends. The CDR3 is 17 amino acids. In germline, CDR1 is SGHRS, CDR2 YFSETQ.